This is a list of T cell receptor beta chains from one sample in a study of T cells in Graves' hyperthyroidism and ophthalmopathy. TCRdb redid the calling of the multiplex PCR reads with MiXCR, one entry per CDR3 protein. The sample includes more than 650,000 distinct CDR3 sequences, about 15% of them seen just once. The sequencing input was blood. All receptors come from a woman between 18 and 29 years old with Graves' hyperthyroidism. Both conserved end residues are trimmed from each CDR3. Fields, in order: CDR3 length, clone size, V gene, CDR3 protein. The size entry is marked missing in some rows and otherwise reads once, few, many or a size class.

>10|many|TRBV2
ASSVGHQPQH
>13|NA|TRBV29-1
SVRDNSPRNYGYT
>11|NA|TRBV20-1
SPGQSGPDTQY
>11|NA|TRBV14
ASSQDREDEQY
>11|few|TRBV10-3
AISESTDNEQF
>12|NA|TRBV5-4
ASRQGFDPGELF
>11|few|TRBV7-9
ASSLGESEKLF
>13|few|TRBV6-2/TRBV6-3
ASSYTNGQFYEQY
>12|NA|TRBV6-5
ASSLRDSNTEAF
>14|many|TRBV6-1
ASTPMRTGGNYGYT
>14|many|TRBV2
ASSEAQRGWKRTQY
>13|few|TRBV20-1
SARDSSGSLYEQF
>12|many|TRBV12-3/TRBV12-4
ASIKTGGAPEAF
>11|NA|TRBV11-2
ASSSEGGDTQY
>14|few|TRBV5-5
ASSLVGTSGSREQY
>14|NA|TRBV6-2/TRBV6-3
ASSLRSAGNTGELF
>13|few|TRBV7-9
ASSLGLISSYEQY
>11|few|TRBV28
ASTLGGYDTQY
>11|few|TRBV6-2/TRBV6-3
ASRHPPTDTQY
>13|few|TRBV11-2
ASSFTATGNYGYT
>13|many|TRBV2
ASSEATGVGTEAF
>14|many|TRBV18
ASSSSPDSMNTEAF
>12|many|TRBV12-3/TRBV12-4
ASSPGVHQETQY
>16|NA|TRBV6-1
ASSLEPGLEAFYNEQF
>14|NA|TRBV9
ASSVGGQGETYGYT
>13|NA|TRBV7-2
ASSFQGAGTDTQY
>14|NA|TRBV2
ASSGKSSGAKNIQY
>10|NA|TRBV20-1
SASVGATEAF
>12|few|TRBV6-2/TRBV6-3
ASRFDLGEETQY
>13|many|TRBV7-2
ASSYFRDRAYEQY
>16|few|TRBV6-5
ASSYEYTSSARTGELF
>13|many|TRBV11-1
ASSPRKVPTGELF
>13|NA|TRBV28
ASSLGSERGGEQY
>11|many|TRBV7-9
ASSLAGNYGYT
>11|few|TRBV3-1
ASSQDEDSPLH
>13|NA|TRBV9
ASSVSGSSTDTQY
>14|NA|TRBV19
ASSIDQARRTGELF
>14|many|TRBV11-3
ASGGPRDRFNTEAF
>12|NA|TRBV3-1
ASSLRERGHGYT